Included here is one TCR delta chain sequence, with context. This clone is assessed as large (0.1 to 1%). Its antigen is currently not known. The input lacks base qualities; no much larger clone sits a single base away. Other DNA sequences within the sample encode an identical CDR3. Ends trimmed: V by 0 bases, J by 3 bases; bases unmatched to a gene: 3. Including cysteine and phenylalanine, the CDR3 has 15 amino acids. Only CDR3 DNA remains: 45 bases, in frame from the first base. From a lookup of the germline V gene, CDR1 and CDR2 are GEAIGNYY and EKD. These data originate in a study of fetal and pediatric gammadelta thymocytes (dated 2022 in TCRdb). Notes on the research overall: The bulk gammadelta thymocyte repertoires combined previously published and newly generated, unpublished data and were used to strengthen a single-cell study of gammadelta thymocyte development. In total, the bulk gammadelta thymocyte repertoire set covered about 10 subjects, made up of 7 pediatric thymus donors and 3 fetal thymus donors. Previously published data (refs 27,28) and unpublished data were combined in the bulk gammadelta thymocyte repertoires. To increase subject numbers and strengthen the CDR3 publicity analysis, bulk TCR repertoire data were added. General findings and caveats noted by the study authors: Compared with post-natal repertoires, fetal gammadelta thymocyte repertoires were previously reported to be enriched for TRDV2, TRGV8 and TRGV9 usage, low N additions and public CDR3s.

Thymocytes were stained with Zombie NIR viability dye plus antibodies to CD3 (UCHT1), TCRgammadelta (11F2), TCRVgamma9 (IMMU360) and TCRVdelta2 (IMMU389). Bulk TRD and TRG CDR3 repertoires were generated separately from sorted Vgamma9Vdelta2 and nonVgamma9Vdelta2 gammadelta thymocytes of human fetal and pediatric thymuses. Pediatric thymus tissue was collected in Belgium from children having cardiac surgery. The ages of the pediatric thymus donors in the study ranged between 1 and 11 years. Thymic cell suspensions were prepared from fetal and post-natal thymuses as described previously. Vgamma9Vdelta2 thymocytes were sorted as cells that were CD3+ gammadeltaTCR+ Vgamma9+ Vdelta2+. Cells were sorted on a FACS Aria III cell sorter (BD Biosciences). Instrument on record: Illumina MiSeq. On the authors' methods: For publicity analysis, the Vgamma9Vdelta2 and nonVgamma9Vdelta2 bulk CDR3 files of each subject were merged into one combined repertoire per subject. Using base R and dplyr, each CDR3 amino acid sequence was checked across 9 single-cell datasets and roughly nine bulk repertoires to give a publicity score ranging from 0 to 19. TCRdb reprocessed the public data with the CATT caller; entries with the same nucleotide sequence were combined afterwards. TCRdb's processing, not the authors', yielded these V and J calls. This sample lists 600 to 700 delta-chain clones; approximately 35% were detected once. Approximately 20% of the sample is in the top ten clones.

The clonotype originates from a child who underwent cardiac surgery and was recorded as healthy. Sequencing was performed on Vgamma9Vdelta2 gamma-delta T cells from the thymus. What the cell subset or site label conveys for this sample: sorted CD3+gammadeltaTCR+Vgamma9+Vdelta2+ thymocytes. Recombination linked TRDV2 to TRDJ2, with 7 central nucleotides matching TRDD3. The DNA sequence reads TGTGCCTGTGACACCCTGGGGGGTCTGACAGCACAACTCTTCTTT. This sequence encodes CACDTLGGLTAQLFF.